This T cell receptor (beta chain) was found in a study of T cells expressing NK-cell markers. The CDR3 is 13 residues long. Per germline, CDR1 MNHEY and CDR2 SMNVEV (reference sequence). With the 5' RACE reads reprocessed, TCRdb shows one record per CDR3 protein and no DNA. The specimen's table records approximately 170,000 distinct CDR3 sequences. The clonotype originates from a man aged 18-69 years in good health. The sequencing sample was made of blood T cells: a sorted CD56 or NKG2C T cell subset, CD4+ or CD8+ T cells, or bulk PBMC T cells (not recorded which). The chain couples TRBV27 to TRBJ1-2; TCRdb picks TRBD1, but there is no DNA to check that call. CDR3 region: CASSLQGGYGYTF.